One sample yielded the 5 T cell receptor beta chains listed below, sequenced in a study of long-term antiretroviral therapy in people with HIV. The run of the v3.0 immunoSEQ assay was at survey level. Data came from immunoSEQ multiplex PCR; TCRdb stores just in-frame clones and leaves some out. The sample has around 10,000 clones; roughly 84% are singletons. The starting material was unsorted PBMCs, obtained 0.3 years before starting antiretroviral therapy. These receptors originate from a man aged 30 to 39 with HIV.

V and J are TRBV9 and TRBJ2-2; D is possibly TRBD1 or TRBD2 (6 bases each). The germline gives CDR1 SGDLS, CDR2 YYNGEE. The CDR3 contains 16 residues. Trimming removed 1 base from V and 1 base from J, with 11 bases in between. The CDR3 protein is CASSVLGGRNTGELFF. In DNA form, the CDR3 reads TGTGCCAGCAGCGTACTCGGGGGCCGGAACACCGGGGAGCTGTTTTTT. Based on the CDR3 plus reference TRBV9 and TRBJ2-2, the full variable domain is DSGVTQTPKHLITATGQRVTLRCSPRSGDLSVYWYQQSLDQGLQFLIQYYNGEERAKGNILERFSAQQFPDLHSELNLSSLELGDSALYFCASSVLGGRNTGELFFGEGSRLTVL.

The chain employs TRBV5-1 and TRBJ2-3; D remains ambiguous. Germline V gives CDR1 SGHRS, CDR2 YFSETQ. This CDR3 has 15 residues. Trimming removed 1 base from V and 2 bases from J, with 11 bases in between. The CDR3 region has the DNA TGCGCCAGCAGCTTGAAGGGTATGACCACAGATACGCAGTATTTT. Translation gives CASSLKGMTTDTQYF.

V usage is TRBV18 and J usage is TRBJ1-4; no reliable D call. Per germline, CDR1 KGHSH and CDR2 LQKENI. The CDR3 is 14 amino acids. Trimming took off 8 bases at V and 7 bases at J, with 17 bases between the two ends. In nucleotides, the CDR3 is TGTGCCAGCCGCCCCGCAGGAGGGAGTGAAAAACTGTTTTTT. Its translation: CASRPAGGSEKLFF.

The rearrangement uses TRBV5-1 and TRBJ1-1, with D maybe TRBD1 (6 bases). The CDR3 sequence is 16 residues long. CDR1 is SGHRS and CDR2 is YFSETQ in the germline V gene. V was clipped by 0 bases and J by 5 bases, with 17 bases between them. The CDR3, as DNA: TGCGCCAGCAGCTTGGAAAGTCTGGGACATGAAACTGAAGCTTTCTTT. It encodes CASSLESLGHETEAFF.

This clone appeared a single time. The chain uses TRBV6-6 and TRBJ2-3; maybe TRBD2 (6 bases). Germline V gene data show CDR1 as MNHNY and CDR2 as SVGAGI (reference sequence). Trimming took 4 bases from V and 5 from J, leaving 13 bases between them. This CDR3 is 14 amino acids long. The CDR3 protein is CASSSSRGGDTQYF. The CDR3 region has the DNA TGTGCCAGCAGTTCCTCCCGGGGAGGAGATACGCAGTATTTT.